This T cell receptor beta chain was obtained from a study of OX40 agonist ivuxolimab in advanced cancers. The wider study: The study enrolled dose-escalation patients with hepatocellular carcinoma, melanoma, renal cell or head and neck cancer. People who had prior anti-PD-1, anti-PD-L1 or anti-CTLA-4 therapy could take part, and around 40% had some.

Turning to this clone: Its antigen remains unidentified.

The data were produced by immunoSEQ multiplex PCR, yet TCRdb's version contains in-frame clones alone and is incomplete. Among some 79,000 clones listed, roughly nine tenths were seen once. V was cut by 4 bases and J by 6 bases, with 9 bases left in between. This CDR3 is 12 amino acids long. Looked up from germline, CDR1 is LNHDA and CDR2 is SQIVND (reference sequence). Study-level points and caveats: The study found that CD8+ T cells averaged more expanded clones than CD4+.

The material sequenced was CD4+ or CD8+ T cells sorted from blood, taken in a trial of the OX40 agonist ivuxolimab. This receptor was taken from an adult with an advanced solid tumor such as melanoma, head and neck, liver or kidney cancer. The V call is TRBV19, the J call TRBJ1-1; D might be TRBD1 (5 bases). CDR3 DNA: TGTGCCAGTAGTACAGGGAGGCCTGAAGCTTTCTTT. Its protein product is CASSTGRPEAFF. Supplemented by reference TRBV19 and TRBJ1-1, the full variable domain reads DGGITQSPKYLFRKEGQNVTLSCEQNLNHDAMYWYRQDPGQGLRLIYYSQIVNDFQKGDIAEGYSVSREKKESFPLTVTSAQKNPTAFYLCASSTGRPEAFFGQGTRLTVV.